A selection of T cell receptor beta chains follows, all from one sample in a study of shared clonotypes between healthy human individuals. Libraries were prepared by immunoSEQ multiplex PCR; TCRdb keeps only in-frame clonotypes and omits some of them. Of around 2.1 million clones listed, roughly 91% were seen once; the top ten hold more than 1.5%. Source material: naive CD8+ T cells from PBMCs. The source is a man younger than 35 in good health. Some clones in this sample may be carry-over from other donors' samples. CDR3s include the opening cysteine and the closing phenylalanine or tryptophan. The D gene is left open where the match is weak. Not all rows give a size; the values are once, few, many and, for expanded clones, a class.

clone_size	v_call	cdr3_length	d_call	j_call	cdr3_aa	cdr3_nt
.	TRBV14	13	.	TRBJ2-7	CASSETRSDEQYF	TGTGCCAGCAGCGAGACTAGATCCGACGAGCAGTACTTC
.	TRBV27	14	.	TRBJ2-7	CASSFGEGGGEQYF	TGTGCCAGCAGTTTTGGGGAGGGGGGCGGAGAGCAGTACTTC
.	TRBV27	14	.	TRBJ2-7	CAGSPRERSYEQYF	TGTGCCGGCAGTCCTAGGGAGCGCTCCTACGAGCAGTACTTC
.	TRBV7-8	18	TRBD2	TRBJ2-1	CASSYPGLADSSYNEQFF	TGTGCCAGCAGCTATCCGGGACTAGCGGACAGCTCCTACAATGAGCAGTTCTTC
.	TRBV7-3	22	TRBD2	TRBJ2-3	CASSPTPGIGTSGKYGTDTQYF	TGTGCCAGCAGCCCCACCCCCGGTATCGGGACTAGCGGGAAGTATGGCACAGATACGCAGTATTTT
.	TRBV6-6	13	.	TRBJ1-1	CASREDRNTEAFF	TGTGCCAGCAGGGAGGACAGGAACACTGAAGCTTTCTTT
.	TRBV14	17	.	TRBJ2-7	CASSQVFSRNKPYEQYF	TGTGCCAGCAGCCAAGTCTTCTCGCGGAACAAACCCTACGAGCAGTACTTC
once	TRBV27	15	.	TRBJ1-5	CASSRTVYSNQPQHF	TGTGCCAGCAGCCGGACAGTTTATAGCAATCAGCCCCAGCATTTT
.	TRBV10-3	17	TRBD1	TRBJ2-2	CAISAEPGQGVTGELFF	TGTGCCATCAGTGCAGAACCGGGACAGGGGGTCACCGGGGAGCTGTTTTTT
.	TRBV7-9	16	.	TRBJ1-5	CASSLAGEPGNQPQHF	TGTGCCAGCAGCTTAGCAGGGGAACCGGGTAATCAGCCCCAGCATTTT
.	TRBV27	15	.	TRBJ2-7	CASSPRLGASYEQYF	TGTGCCAGCAGCCCAAGGTTGGGGGCTTCCTACGAGCAGTACTTC
.	TRBV19	14	TRBD1	TRBJ2-7	CASSDRDRGLSRYF	TGTGCCAGTAGCGACCGGGACAGGGGCCTCTCGCGGTACTTC
.	TRBV28	15	.	TRBJ2-1	CASSYTSDPYNEQFF	TGTGCCAGCAGTTACACCTCAGACCCGTACAATGAGCAGTTCTTC
.	TRBV7-9	13	.	TRBJ1-1	CASSLQKNTEAFF	TGTGCCAGCAGTTTACAGAAAAACACTGAAGCTTTCTTT
.	TRBV28	14	.	TRBJ2-7	CASSIQNAGYEQYF	TGTGCCAGCAGTATTCAGAATGCCGGTTACGAGCAGTACTTC
.	TRBV27	16	.	TRBJ2-3	CASSQRVPGRTDTQYF	TGTGCCAGCAGTCAAAGGGTCCCAGGGAGAACAGATACGCAGTATTTT
.	TRBV13	16	.	TRBJ1-5	CASSSPEGTSNQPQHF	TGTGCCAGCAGCTCGCCTGAGGGCACGAGCAATCAGCCCCAGCATTTT
.	TRBV6-1	15	TRBD2	TRBJ2-7	CASSEGLAESYEQYF	TGTGCCAGCAGTGAAGGACTAGCGGAATCCTACGAGCAGTACTTC
.	TRBV28	14	.	TRBJ2-6	CASSDHSGANVLTF	TGTGCCAGCAGTGACCACTCTGGGGCCAACGTCCTGACTTTC
.	TRBV4-1	15	.	TRBJ2-7	CASSQGVVGAYEQYF	TGCGCCAGCAGCCAGGGAGTCGTAGGGGCCTACGAGCAGTACTTC
.	TRBV27	14	TRBD1	TRBJ2-7	CASSPGGSAYEQYF	TGTGCCAGCAGCCCAGGGGGTTCGGCCTACGAGCAGTACTTC
few	TRBV7-9	15	.	TRBJ2-2	CASTGVYANTGELFF	TGTGCCAGCACCGGTGTCTACGCGAACACCGGGGAGCTGTTTTTT
once	TRBV5-1	14	.	TRBJ2-7	CASRAAGANYEQYF	TGCGCCAGCAGGGCGGCAGGGGCCAACTACGAGCAGTACTTC
once	TRBV7-8	14	.	TRBJ2-7	CASSPGAGDYEQYF	TGTGCCAGCAGCCCCGGGGCTGGAGACTACGAGCAGTACTTC
.	TRBV27	18	.	TRBJ2-3	CASSLYNRASHSTDTQYF	TGTGCCAGCAGTTTATACAATCGAGCGAGTCACTCCACAGATACGCAGTATTTT
.	TRBV6-1	16	.	TRBJ2-2	CASSEAVSRETGELFF	TGTGCCAGCAGTGAAGCAGTTAGCAGGGAGACCGGGGAGCTGTTTTTT
.	TRBV5-8	15	.	TRBJ1-1	CASSDPRDANTEAFF	TGTGCCAGCAGCGACCCCCGTGACGCGAACACTGAAGCTTTCTTT
few	TRBV5-1	17	.	TRBJ1-1	CASSLMTGGVGNTEAFF	TGCGCCAGCAGCTTGATGACTGGGGGCGTAGGGAACACTGAAGCTTTCTTT
.	TRBV5-6	15	.	TRBJ2-5	CASSFVVALPGEQYF	TGTGCCAGCAGCTTTGTTGTTGCTCTCCCCGGGGAGCAGTACTTC
.	TRBV13	17	.	TRBJ2-1	CASSPPPPGSSYNEQFF	TGTGCCAGCAGCCCCCCCCCGCCAGGGAGCTCCTACAATGAGCAGTTCTTC
.	TRBV19	14	.	TRBJ1-4	CANWGGGPNEKLFF	TGTGCCAATTGGGGCGGGGGACCGAATGAAAAACTGTTTTTT
.	TRBV9	14	.	TRBJ2-1	CASSAGRPYNEQFF	TGTGCCAGCAGTGCTGGACGGCCCTACAATGAGCAGTTCTTC
few	TRBV29-1	10	.	TRBJ1-1	CSVVRVEAFF	TGCAGCGTTGTACGGGTCGAAGCTTTCTTT
.	TRBV28	17	.	TRBJ2-2	CASSLMEWDEGTGELFF	TGTGCCAGCAGTTTAATGGAGTGGGACGAAGGCACCGGGGAGCTGTTTTTT
.	TRBV15	16	.	TRBJ2-7	CATSRVRDESPYEQYF	TGTGCCACCAGCAGGGTCCGGGATGAATCTCCCTACGAGCAGTACTTC
.	TRBV28	13	.	TRBJ1-5	CASRSGRNQPQHF	TGTGCCAGCAGATCGGGACGAAATCAGCCCCAGCATTTT
.	TRBV4-3	15	.	TRBJ2-1	CASSQDASVYNEQFF	TGCGCCAGCAGCCAAGATGCTAGCGTCTACAATGAGCAGTTCTTC
.	TRBV28	17	TRBD1	TRBJ2-7	CASSHGTGGGLSYEQYF	TGTGCCAGCAGCCACGGGACAGGGGGAGGTCTGTCCTACGAGCAGTACTTC
.	TRBV9	14	.	TRBJ1-4	CASSPRDQGEKLFF	TGTGCCAGCAGCCCCCGGGACCAAGGGGAAAAACTGTTTTTT
.	TRBV5-6	12	.	TRBJ2-1	CASSFLPGEQFF	TGTGCCAGCAGCTTTCTACCCGGGGAGCAGTTCTTC
.	TRBV14	16	.	TRBJ1-2	CASRDSLHGPSEGYTF	TGTGCCAGCAGGGACTCCCTCCACGGCCCATCGGAGGGCTACACCTTC
.	TRBV10-1	12	.	TRBJ2-1	CASSGELGEQFF	TGCGCCAGCAGTGGGGAATTAGGTGAGCAGTTCTTC
.	TRBV19	15	TRBD2	TRBJ2-1	CASNDEAGGYNEQFF	TGTGCCAGTAATGATGAAGCGGGAGGGTACAATGAGCAGTTCTTC
.	TRBV13	12	.	TRBJ1-1	CASSSLSTEAFF	TGTGCCAGCAGCTCTTTGAGCACTGAAGCTTTCTTT
.	TRBV11-2	15	TRBD1	TRBJ1-2	CASSPGQGRYYGYTF	TGTGCCAGCAGCCCCGGACAGGGAAGGTACTATGGCTACACCTTC
.	TRBV9	12	.	TRBJ2-7	CASSLPGYEQYF	TGTGCCAGCAGCCTACCAGGGTACGAGCAGTACTTC
.	TRBV7-9	13	TRBD1	TRBJ2-7	CASRPGTVYEQYF	TGTGCCAGCAGACCAGGGACAGTCTACGAGCAGTACTTC
.	TRBV27	15	TRBD1	TRBJ2-1	CASSLGQVAYNEQFF	TGTGCCAGCAGTTTAGGACAGGTCGCCTACAATGAGCAGTTCTTC
.	TRBV28	12	.	TRBJ2-1	CASSWKVDEQFF	TGTGCCAGCAGTTGGAAGGTGGATGAGCAGTTCTTC
.	TRBV23-1	21	.	TRBJ2-6	CASSPNVTRQGGSSGANVLTF	TGCGCCAGCAGTCCGAACGTGACTAGACAGGGTGGGAGCTCTGGGGCCAACGTCCTGACTTTC
.	TRBV13	16	TRBD1	TRBJ1-2	CASSLRPGQGNYGYTF	TGTGCCAGCAGCTTAAGACCGGGACAGGGTAACTATGGCTACACCTTC
.	TRBV7-9	15	TRBD2	TRBJ2-1	CATAPAGEGYNEQFF	TGTGCCACCGCCCCTGCGGGAGAAGGTTACAATGAGCAGTTCTTC
few	TRBV25-1	12	.	TRBJ2-2	CASRSYFGELFF	TGTGCCAGCCGAAGCTATTTCGGGGAGCTGTTTTTT
.	TRBV9	15	TRBD2	TRBJ2-7	CASSVAGGARYEQYF	TGTGCCAGCAGCGTAGCGGGGGGGGCTAGGTACGAGCAGTACTTC